The T cell receptor beta chain described here comes from a study of T cell responses to AZD1222 COVID-19 vaccine. Notes on the study in general: Spike-specific TCRs gained breadth and depth after people received two AZD1222 doses. Regions left unmutated in variants are reportedly the target of nearly half of spike-specific TCRs. In a largely white British group with more females than males, clonal diversity was possibly underestimated. Repertoires were collected only later (after the peak T cell response had occurred).

Assay used: immunoSEQ multiplex PCR; TCRdb lists only in-frame clones, some missing. The table records approximately 92,000 clones, about 90% of them present only once. Regarding this clone: Its antigen is as yet unknown.

The source material was peripheral blood, sampled on day 0 of AZD1222 vaccination. The receptor was derived from an adult in good health.

CDR3: CASSRDRTDTGELFF. The CDR3 DNA reads as TGTGCCAGCAGCCGGGACAGAACAGACACCGGGGAGCTGTTTTTT. This chain uses TRBV7-2 with TRBJ2-2; 7 bases match TRBD1. The CDR3 is 15 amino acids. Germline assignment: CDR1 SGHTA and CDR2 FQGNSA. Trimming took 5 bases from V and 3 from J; bases not matched to a gene: 6.